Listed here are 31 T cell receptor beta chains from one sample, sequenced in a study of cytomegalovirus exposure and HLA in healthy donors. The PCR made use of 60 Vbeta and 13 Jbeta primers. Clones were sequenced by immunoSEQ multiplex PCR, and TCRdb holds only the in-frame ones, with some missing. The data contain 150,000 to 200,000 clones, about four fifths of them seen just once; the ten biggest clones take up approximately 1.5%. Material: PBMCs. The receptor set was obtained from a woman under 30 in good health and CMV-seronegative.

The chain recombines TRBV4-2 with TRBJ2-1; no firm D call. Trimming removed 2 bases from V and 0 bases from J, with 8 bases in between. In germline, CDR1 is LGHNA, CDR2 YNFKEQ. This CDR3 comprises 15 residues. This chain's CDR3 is CASSQTGSSYNEQFF. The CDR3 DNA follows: TGTGCCAGCAGCCAAACGGGTAGCTCCTACAATGAGCAGTTCTTC.

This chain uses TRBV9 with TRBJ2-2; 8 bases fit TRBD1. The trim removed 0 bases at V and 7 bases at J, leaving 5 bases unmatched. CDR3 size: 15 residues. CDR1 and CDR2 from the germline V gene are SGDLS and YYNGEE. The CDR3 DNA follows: TGTGCCAGCAGCGTAGAAGACAGGGGCAACGGGGAGCTGTTTTTT. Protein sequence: CASSVEDRGNGELFF. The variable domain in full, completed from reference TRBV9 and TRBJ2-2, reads DSGVTQTPKHLITATGQRVTLRCSPRSGDLSVYWYQQSLDQGLQFLIQYYNGEERAKGNILERFSAQQFPDLHSELNLSSLELGDSALYFCASSVEDRGNGELFFGEGSRLTVL.

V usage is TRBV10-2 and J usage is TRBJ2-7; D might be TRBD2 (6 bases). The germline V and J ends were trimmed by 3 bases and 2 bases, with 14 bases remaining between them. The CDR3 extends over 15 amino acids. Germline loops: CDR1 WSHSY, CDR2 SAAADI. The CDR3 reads CASSDNLRRAYEQYF. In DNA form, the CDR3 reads TGCGCCAGCAGTGATAATTTAAGGAGGGCCTACGAGCAGTACTTC.

The CDR3 nucleotides are TGTGCCAGCAGCTTTGGTGGACAGGGCCAAGAGACCCAGTACTTC. Translation: CASSFGGQGQETQYF. This chain uses TRBV13 with TRBJ2-5, with 8 positions matching TRBD1. Germline CDR1 PRHDT, CDR2 FYEKMQ (reference sequence). V shed 3 bases, J shed 1 base, and the junction held 4 bases outside the gene matches. The CDR3 is made up of 15 amino acids.

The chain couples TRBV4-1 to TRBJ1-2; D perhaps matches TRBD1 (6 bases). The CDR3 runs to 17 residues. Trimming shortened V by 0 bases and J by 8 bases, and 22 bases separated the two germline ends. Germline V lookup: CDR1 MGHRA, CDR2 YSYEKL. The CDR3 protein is CASSQDLRPRGMGGYTF. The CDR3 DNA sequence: TGCGCCAGCAGCCAAGATCTGCGGCCCAGGGGAATGGGGGGCTACACCTTC.

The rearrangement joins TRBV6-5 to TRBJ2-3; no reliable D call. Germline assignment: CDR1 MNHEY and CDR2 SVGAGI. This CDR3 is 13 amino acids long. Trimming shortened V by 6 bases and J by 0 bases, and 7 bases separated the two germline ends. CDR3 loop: CASSYLSTDTQYF. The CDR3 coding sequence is TGTGCCAGCAGCTACCTCAGCACAGATACGCAGTATTTT.

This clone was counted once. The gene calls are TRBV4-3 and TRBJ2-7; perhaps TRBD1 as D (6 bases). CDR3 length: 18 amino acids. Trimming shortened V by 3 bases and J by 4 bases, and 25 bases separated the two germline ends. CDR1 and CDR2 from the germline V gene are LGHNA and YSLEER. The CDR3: CASSQNLRMGAVVYEQYF. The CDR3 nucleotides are TGCGCCAGCAGCCAGAACCTGCGGATGGGGGCAGTAGTTTACGAGCAGTACTTC.

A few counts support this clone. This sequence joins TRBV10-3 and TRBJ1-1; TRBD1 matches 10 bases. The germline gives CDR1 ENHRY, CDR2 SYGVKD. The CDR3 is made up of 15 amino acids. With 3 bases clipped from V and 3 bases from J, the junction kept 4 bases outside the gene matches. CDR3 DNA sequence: TGTGCCATCAGTGAAGGACAGGGGGACGACACTGAAGCTTTCTTT. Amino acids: CAISEGQGDDTEAFF.

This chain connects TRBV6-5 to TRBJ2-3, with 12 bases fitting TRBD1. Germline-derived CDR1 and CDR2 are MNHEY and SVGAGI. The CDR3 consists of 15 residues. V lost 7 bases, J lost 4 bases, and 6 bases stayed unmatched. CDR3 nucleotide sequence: TGTGCCAGCATAAGGGGACAGGGGGCCGCAGATACGCAGTATTTT. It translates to CASIRGQGAADTQYF.

CDR3 nucleotide sequence: TGTGCCAGCAGTTTAGATGCGGGAGGAACAGATACGCAGTATTTT. Protein product: CASSLDAGGTDTQYF. The gene calls are TRBV27 and TRBJ2-3; 8 positions match TRBD2. V dropped 2 bases and J dropped 3; count of bases not matched to a gene: 4. There are 15 residues in the CDR3. The germline V gene encodes CDR1 MNHEY and CDR2 SMNVEV (reference sequence).

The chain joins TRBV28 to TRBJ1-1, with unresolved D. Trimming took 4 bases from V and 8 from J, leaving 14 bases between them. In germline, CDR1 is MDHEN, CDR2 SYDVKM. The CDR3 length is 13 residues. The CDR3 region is CASSSRLLEEAFF. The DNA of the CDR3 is TGTGCCAGCAGTTCCCGGTTGCTAGAGGAAGCTTTCTTT.

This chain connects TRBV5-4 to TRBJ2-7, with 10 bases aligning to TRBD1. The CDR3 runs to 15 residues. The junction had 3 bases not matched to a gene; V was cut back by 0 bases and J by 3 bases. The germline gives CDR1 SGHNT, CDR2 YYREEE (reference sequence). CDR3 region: CASSLGTGGFYEQYF. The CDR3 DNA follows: TGTGCCAGCAGCTTGGGGACAGGGGGATTCTACGAGCAGTACTTC.

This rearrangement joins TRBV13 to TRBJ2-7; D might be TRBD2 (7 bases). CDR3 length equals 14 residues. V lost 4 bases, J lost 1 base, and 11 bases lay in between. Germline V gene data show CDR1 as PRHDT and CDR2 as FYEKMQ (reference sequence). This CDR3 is CASSSRGASYEQYF. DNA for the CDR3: TGTGCCAGCAGCTCTCGGGGGGCTTCCTACGAGCAGTACTTC.

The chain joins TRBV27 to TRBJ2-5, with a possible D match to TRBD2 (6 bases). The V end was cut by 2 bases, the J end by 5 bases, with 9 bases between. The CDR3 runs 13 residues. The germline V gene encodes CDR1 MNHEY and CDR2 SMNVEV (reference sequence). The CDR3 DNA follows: TGTGCCAGCAGTTTAGGAGGGTTGGAGACCCAGTACTTC. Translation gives CASSLGGLETQYF.

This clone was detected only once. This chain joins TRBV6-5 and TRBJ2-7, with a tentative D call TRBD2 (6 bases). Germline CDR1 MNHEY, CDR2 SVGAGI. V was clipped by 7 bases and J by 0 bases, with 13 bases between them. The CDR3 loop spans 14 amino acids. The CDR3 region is CASTRAGRSYEQYF. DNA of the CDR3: TGTGCCAGCACGCGGGCGGGGCGCTCCTACGAGCAGTACTTC.

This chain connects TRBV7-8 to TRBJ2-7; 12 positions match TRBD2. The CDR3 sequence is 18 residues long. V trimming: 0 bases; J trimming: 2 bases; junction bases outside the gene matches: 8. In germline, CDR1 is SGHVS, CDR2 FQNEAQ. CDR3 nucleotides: TGTGCCAGCAGCTTAGCCGTCGGACTAGCGGGAAAAACCTACGAGCAGTACTTC. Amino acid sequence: CASSLAVGLAGKTYEQYF. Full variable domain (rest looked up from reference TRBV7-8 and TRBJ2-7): GAGVSQSPRYKVAKRGQDVALRCDPISGHVSLFWYQQALGQGPEFLTYFQNEAQLDKSGLPSDRFFAERPEGSVSTLKIQRTQQEDSAVYLCASSLAVGLAGKTYEQYFGPGTRLTVT.

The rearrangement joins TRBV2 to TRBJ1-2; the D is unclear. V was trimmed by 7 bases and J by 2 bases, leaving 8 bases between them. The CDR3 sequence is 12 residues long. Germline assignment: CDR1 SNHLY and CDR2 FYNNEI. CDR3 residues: CASKELNYGYTF. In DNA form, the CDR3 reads TGTGCCAGCAAAGAGTTAAACTATGGCTACACCTTC.

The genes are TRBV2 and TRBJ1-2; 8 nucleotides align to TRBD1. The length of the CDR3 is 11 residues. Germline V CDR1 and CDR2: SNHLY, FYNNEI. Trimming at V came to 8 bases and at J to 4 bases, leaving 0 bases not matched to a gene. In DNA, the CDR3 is TGTGCCAGCGGACAGGGCTATGGCTACACCTTC. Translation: CASGQGYGYTF.

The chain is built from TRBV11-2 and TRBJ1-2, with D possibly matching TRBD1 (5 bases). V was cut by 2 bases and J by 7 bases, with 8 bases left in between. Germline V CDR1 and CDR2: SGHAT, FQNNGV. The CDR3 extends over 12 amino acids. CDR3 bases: TGTGCCAGCAGCTTACAGGGTGGTGGCTACACCTTC. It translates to CASSLQGGGYTF.

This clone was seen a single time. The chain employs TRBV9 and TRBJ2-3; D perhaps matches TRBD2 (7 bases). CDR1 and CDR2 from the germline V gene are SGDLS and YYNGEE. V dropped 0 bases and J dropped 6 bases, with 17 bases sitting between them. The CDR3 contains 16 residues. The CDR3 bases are TGTGCCAGCAGCGTAGTTGGTAGGGGGGGATCGGATACGCAGTATTTT. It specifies CASSVVGRGGSDTQYF.

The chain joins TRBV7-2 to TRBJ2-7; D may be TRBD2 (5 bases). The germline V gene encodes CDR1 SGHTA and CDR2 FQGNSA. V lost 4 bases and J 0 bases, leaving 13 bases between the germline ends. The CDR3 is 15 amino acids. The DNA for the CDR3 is TGTGCCAGCAGCTCCCGAGGAGGTGGCTCCTACGAGCAGTACTTC. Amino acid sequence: CASSSRGGGSYEQYF.

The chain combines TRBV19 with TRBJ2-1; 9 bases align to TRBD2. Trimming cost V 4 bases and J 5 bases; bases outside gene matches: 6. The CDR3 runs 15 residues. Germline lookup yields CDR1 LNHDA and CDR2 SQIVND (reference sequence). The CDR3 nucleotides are TGTGCCAGTAGTACGCCTAGCGGGGCCGACAATGAGCAGTTCTTC. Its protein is CASSTPSGADNEQFF. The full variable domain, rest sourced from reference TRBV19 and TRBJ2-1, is DGGITQSPKYLFRKEGQNVTLSCEQNLNHDAMYWYRQDPGQGLRLIYYSQIVNDFQKGDIAEGYSVSREKKESFPLTVTSAQKNPTAFYLCASSTPSGADNEQFFGPGTRLTVL.

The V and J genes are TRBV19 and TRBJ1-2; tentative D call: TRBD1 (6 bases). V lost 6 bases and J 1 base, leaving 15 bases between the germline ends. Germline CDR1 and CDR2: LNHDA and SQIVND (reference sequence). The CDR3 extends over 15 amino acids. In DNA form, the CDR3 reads TGTGCCAGTAGGCCTCCTGCAGGGGTTAACTATGGCTACACCTTC. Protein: CASRPPAGVNYGYTF.

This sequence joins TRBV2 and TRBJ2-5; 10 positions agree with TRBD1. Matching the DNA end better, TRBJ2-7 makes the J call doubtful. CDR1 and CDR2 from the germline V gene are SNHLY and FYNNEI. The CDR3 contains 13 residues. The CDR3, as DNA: TGTGCCAACCGGGACAGGGGTAATTACGAGCAGTACTTC. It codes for CANRDRGNYEQYF.

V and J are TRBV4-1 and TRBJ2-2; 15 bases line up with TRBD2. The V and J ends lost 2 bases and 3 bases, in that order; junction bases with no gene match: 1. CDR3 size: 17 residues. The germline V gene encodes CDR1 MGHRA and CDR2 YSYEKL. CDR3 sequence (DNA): TGCGCCAGCAGCCAACGGACTAGCGGGGGGGACACCGGGGAGCTGTTTTTT. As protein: CASSQRTSGGDTGELFF.

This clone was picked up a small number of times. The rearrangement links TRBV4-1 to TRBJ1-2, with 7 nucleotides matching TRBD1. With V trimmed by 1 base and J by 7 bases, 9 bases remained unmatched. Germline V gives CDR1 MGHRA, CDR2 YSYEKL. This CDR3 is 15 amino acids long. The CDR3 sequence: CASSQATGDFGGYTF. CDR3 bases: TGCGCCAGCAGCCAAGCCACAGGGGATTTCGGTGGCTACACCTTC.

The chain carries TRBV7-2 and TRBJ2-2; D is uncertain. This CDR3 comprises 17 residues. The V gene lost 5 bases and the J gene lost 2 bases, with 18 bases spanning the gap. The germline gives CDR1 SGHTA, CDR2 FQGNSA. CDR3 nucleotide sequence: TGTGCCAGCAGCCAGATGAGCCGCACAGACAACACCGGGGAGCTGTTTTTT. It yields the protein CASSQMSRTDNTGELFF.

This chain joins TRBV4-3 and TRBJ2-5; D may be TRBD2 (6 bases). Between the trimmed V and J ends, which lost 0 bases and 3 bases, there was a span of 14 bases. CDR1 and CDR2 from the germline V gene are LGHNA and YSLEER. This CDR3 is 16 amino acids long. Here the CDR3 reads CASSQDWEAWKETQYF. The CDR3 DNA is TGCGCCAGCAGCCAAGACTGGGAGGCATGGAAAGAGACCCAGTACTTC.

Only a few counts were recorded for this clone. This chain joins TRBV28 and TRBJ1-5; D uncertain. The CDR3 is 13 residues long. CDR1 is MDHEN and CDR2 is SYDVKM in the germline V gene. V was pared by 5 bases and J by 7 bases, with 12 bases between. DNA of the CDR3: TGTGCCAGCAGTCTCACTGGTGCCCAGCCCCAGCATTTT. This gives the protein CASSLTGAQPQHF.

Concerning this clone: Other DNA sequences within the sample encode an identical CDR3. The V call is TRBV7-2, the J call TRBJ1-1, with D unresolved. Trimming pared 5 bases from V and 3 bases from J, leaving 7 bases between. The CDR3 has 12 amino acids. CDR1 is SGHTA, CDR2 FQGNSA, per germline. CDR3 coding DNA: TGTGCCAGCAGCCCCTTTGACACTGAAGCTTTCTTT. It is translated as CASSPFDTEAFF.

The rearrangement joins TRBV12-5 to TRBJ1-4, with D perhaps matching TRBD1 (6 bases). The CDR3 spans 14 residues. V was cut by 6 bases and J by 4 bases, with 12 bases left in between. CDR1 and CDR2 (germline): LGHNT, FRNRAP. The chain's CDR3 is CASGADSLNEKLFF. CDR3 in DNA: TGTGCTAGTGGGGCGGACAGTCTTAATGAAAAACTGTTTTTT.